This T cell receptor beta chain came from a study of blood T cell repertoires in COVID-19. Study background: Collection of acute and convalescent COVID-19 samples took place in the United States, Italy and Spain. T cells, B-cell-depleted T cells, or PBMCs provided the cDNA or gDNA that served as material.

Researchers sorted participants into cohorts using their self-reported clinical history. In the study's own analysis: Cell counts per sample came from amplifying reference gene primers. Data came from immunoSEQ multiplex PCR; TCRdb stores just in-frame clones and leaves some out. V and J calls and clone size are copied from that table; D and trimming were computed from the DNA. The data contain about 220,000 clones, 90% of them seen just once; the ten biggest clones take up over 12%. The V gene's germline CDR1 is LGHNA and CDR2 YNFKEQ. The CDR3 runs to 15 residues. V was trimmed by 3 bases and J by 1 base, leaving 10 bases between them. The sample holds one count of this clone.

The chain employs TRBV4-2 and TRBJ1-3, with D possibly being TRBD1 (5 bases). Sequences were obtained from PBMCs or T cells enriched from blood (not recorded which). The receptor was isolated from a man aged 30 to 45 who had been exposed to COVID-19. The CDR3 region has the DNA TGTGCCAGCAGCCAGGGGCCGCTATCTGGAAACACCATATATTTT. Translation gives CASSQGPLSGNTIYF.